Sequencing of this T cell receptor beta chain was carried out in a study of chemoradiotherapy in HPV16-positive cancers. Study-wide context: Candidate HPV-specific T-cell clones and common TCR motifs came from functional assays in a couple of HPV16-positive patients.

Repertoires were sampled repeatedly during chemoradiotherapy. Profiling relied on immunoSEQ multiplex PCR, and the TCRdb table lists in-frame clones only, not all of them. The table includes under 40,000 clones, about 88% detected once. The CDR3 runs to 16 residues. The ends lost 4 bases at V and 4 bases at J; junction bases unmatched: 13. CDR1 and CDR2 from the germline V gene are MNHEY and SMNVEV (reference sequence). General study results and limits: HPV-specific T cells were functionally defined from only a couple of HPV16-positive patients.

On this clone itself: The antigen is unknown.

This TCR was sampled from a human donor with HPV-associated anogenital cancer. The source material was blood, sampled from a patient who underwent chemoradiotherapy. The V and J genes are TRBV27 and TRBJ2-7, with 7 bases that match TRBD1. CDR3 coding DNA: TGTGCCAGCAGTTCCCTCAGGACAGGAGTTGCTTACGAGCAGTACTTC. This gives the protein CASSSLRTGVAYEQYF.